The 11 T cell receptor beta chains reported below all come from one sample, sequenced in a study of neoadjuvant anti-PD-1 for oral cavity cancer. Time point noted: after neoadjuvant nivolumab, at surgical resection. Assay used: immunoSEQ multiplex PCR; TCRdb lists only in-frame clones, some missing. The sample includes thousands of clones, roughly two thirds of them seen just once. Material: PBMCs, obtained after nivolumab (anti-PD-1) treatment. The receptors derive from a person aged 40 to 85 with oral cavity squamous cell carcinoma.

The chain uses TRBV19 and TRBJ2-1, with TRBD1 matching over 7 bases. Germline V CDR1 and CDR2: LNHDA, SQIVND (reference sequence). CDR3 length: 15 residues. J was trimmed by 5 bases and V by 1 base; bases with no gene match: 5. CDR3 protein: CASSIAGGLNNEQFF. The CDR3 DNA follows: TGTGCCAGTAGTATAGCAGGGGGTCTCAACAATGAGCAGTTCTTC.

This rearrangement joins TRBV6-1 to TRBJ1-5; maybe TRBD1 (5 bases). The CDR3 spans 14 residues. Germline CDR1 reads MNHNS; CDR2 reads SASEGT. V shed 2 bases and J shed 3 bases, with 8 bases lying between them. DNA of the CDR3: TGTGCCAGCAGTGAACTGGGGCTCAATCAGCCCCAGCATTTT. It specifies CASSELGLNQPQHF.

The rearrangement links TRBV15 to TRBJ1-6, with 8 bases fitting TRBD1. Germline CDR1 reads LNHNV; CDR2 reads YYDKDF (reference sequence). V gave up 8 bases and J gave up 10 bases; unmatched junction bases: 10. The CDR3 spans 14 residues. In DNA, the CDR3 is TGTGCCACCCGACCCCAGGGGGCTGACTCACCCCTCCACTTT. This sequence encodes CATRPQGADSPLHF.

The rearrangement joins TRBV9 to TRBJ2-1; 12 bases are shared with TRBD1. This CDR3 is 17 amino acids long. The germline V gene encodes CDR1 SGDLS and CDR2 YYNGEE. Unmatched junction bases numbered 8, after V lost 0 bases and J lost 7 bases. In nucleotides, the CDR3 is TGTGCCAGCAGCGTAGGATCAGGGACAGGGGGCTGGAATGAGCAGTTCTTC. This translates into CASSVGSGTGGWNEQFF.

This clone was picked up a small number of times. This chain links TRBV6-4 with TRBJ2-1; 12 nucleotides align to TRBD2. This CDR3 is 16 amino acids long. V was clipped by 6 bases and J by 0 bases; unmatched bases: 3. Germline V lookup: CDR1 MRHNA, CDR2 SNTAGT. CDR3 DNA: TGTGCCAGCAGCCCACTAGCGGGAGGCTCCTACAATGAGCAGTTCTTC. Protein product: CASSPLAGGSYNEQFF.

V is TRBV5-6 and J is TRBJ1-6, with D possibly TRBD1 on 6 matching bases. Germline lookup yields CDR1 SGHDT and CDR2 YYEEEE. Between the trimmed V and J ends, which lost 3 bases and 10 bases, there was a span of 23 bases. The CDR3 contains 17 residues. For the CDR3, the DNA is TGTGCCAGCAGCTCAACAGGGACCTGGCTCTTAAACTCACCCCTCCACTTT. Translated, it gives CASSSTGTWLLNSPLHF.

The chain uses TRBV5-1 and TRBJ2-2, with a weak D call TRBD2 (5 bases). Trimming pared 2 bases from V and 3 bases from J, leaving 8 bases between. The length of the CDR3 is 14 residues. Per the germline V gene, CDR1 is SGHRS and CDR2 is YFSETQ. CDR3 in amino acids: CASSFEGDTGELFF. The CDR3 coding sequence is TGCGCCAGCAGCTTTGAGGGAGACACCGGGGAGCTGTTTTTT.

This clone was detected a few times. The chain uses TRBV27 and TRBJ2-7; 11 bases fit TRBD1. The ends lost 4 bases at V and 2 bases at J; junction bases unmatched: 4. Germline-derived CDR1 and CDR2 are MNHEY and SMNVEV (reference sequence). This CDR3 has 15 residues. CDR3 amino acids: CASSSVDRGPYEQYF. CDR3 bases: TGTGCCAGCAGTTCCGTGGACAGGGGGCCCTACGAGCAGTACTTC.

V usage is TRBV2 and J usage is TRBJ2-3; TRBD1 matches 9 bases. Germline lookup yields CDR1 SNHLY and CDR2 FYNNEI. V trimming: 0 bases; J trimming: 2 bases; junction bases outside the gene matches: 6. The CDR3 runs to 17 residues. This CDR3 reads CASSEARGQGITDTQYF. As DNA, the CDR3 is TGTGCCAGCAGTGAAGCGCGTGGACAGGGGATCACAGATACGCAGTATTTT.

This chain joins TRBV13 and TRBJ1-6, with D possibly TRBD1 on 6 matching bases. CDR3 size: 17 residues. Trimming removed 5 bases at V and 7 bases at J, with 21 bases between. Germline V gene data show CDR1 as PRHDT and CDR2 as FYEKMQ (reference sequence). CDR3 sequence (DNA): TGTGCCAGCAGCGTTGGGACGTTTAGGACAGTCAATTCACCCCTCCACTTT. Translation gives CASSVGTFRTVNSPLHF.

The chain has TRBV18 and TRBJ1-5; TRBD1 aligns across 10 bases. The CDR3 has 16 residues. With 3 bases clipped from V and 7 bases from J, the junction kept 9 bases outside the gene matches. The germline CDR1 and CDR2 sequences are KGHSH and LQKENI. CDR3 DNA: TGTGCCAGCTCACCCCTAGGACAGGGGGTGGGACAGCCCCAGCATTTT. Residues: CASSPLGQGVGQPQHF.